The TCR beta chain described here comes from a study of blood T cell repertoires in COVID-19 (dated by TCRdb to 2018 to 2021). Regarding the study in general: The collaborator samples originated in the United States, Italy and Spain and spanned the acute and convalescent phases of COVID-19. Subjects who had been exposed to COVID-19, were actively infected with it, or had recovered from it provided the deeply sampled blood TCRbeta repertoires that made up the dataset. Samples were obtained from the ongoing ImmuneRACE study (first 160 participants) and from 950 to 1,500 subjects provided by 6 global collaborators. Where HLA class I and class II types were available, the types were taken from metadata supplied by the sample provider, not from assay-based typing. A de-identified subject ID, COVID-19 status, age in years and sex were almost always included in the sample metadata. A freely available public database, intended as a resource for researchers studying the immune response to SARS-CoV-2, is where the repertoires were released. The prospective study material was composed of cDNA or gDNA derived from T cells, B-cell-depleted T cells, or PBMCs. Findings and caveats that apply to the study as a whole: How much clinical and demographic metadata was included differed by source and by participant, and the metadata was provided uncurated.

As concerns this clone: What this receptor recognizes is not known. No base quality values were provided; no much bigger clone lies one nucleotide off.

Enrolling through a virtual design, the prospective study's participants ranged in age from roughly 18 to 95 years and lived across 24 United States geographic areas. To assign participants to cohorts, the prospective study relied on clinical history that participants themselves reported in a screening survey and a study questionnaire. Recovered participants in ImmuneRACE Cohort 3 were defined by two consecutive negative NP/OP PCR tests, clearance by a healthcare professional, or resolution of symptoms. In the prospective study, mobile phlebotomists collected whole blood, serum and a nasopharyngeal or oropharyngeal swab from each participant. Participants in the prospective study had the option to provide additional blood draws and questionnaires over a roughly 2-month period. Prospective study blood samples were shipped either frozen or at room temperature before DNA extraction. Based on the germline V gene, the CDR1 and CDR2 sequences are MNHEY and SVGAGI. The germline V and J ends show losses of 4 bases and 4 bases respectively, and no gene match explains 8 bases of the junction. The CDR3 measures 16 amino acids from cysteine to phenylalanine. This entry keeps only the CDR3 DNA: 48 bases, framed from base 1.

The immunoSEQ Assay, a bias-controlled multiplex PCR, was used to amplify TCRbeta CDR3 regions from genomic DNA. The study's processing was this. Within the assay, amplification of reference gene primers was used to estimate how many nucleated cells each sample contained. Sequence reads were collapsed and filtered to measure the absolute abundance of every unique TCRbeta CDR3 rearrangement. For each sample, productive Simpson clonality was calculated as the square root of Simpson's diversity index over productive rearrangements. TCRdb took this table from immuneACCESS and kept in-frame rearrangements with V and J called. Such tables lack part of the clones; where checked against another copy, unresolved V genes explain under half of the gap, and the rest is unexplained. V and J calls and clone size are copied from that table; D and trimming were computed from the DNA. Counted in this sample were approximately 170,000 clones; just over 85% of them appeared once. The top ten clonotypes cover about 8.4% of the sample.

Sequencing was carried out using PBMCs or T cells enriched from blood (not recorded which). The receptor chain draws on TRBV6-5 and TRBJ1-1, with 11 central nucleotides matching TRBD1. The clonotype was recovered from a young woman who had recovered from COVID-19. For the CDR3, the sequence is CASSSTAGTGGTEAFF. The nucleotide sequence is TGTGCCAGCAGTTCGACCGCCGGGACAGGGGGCACTGAAGCTTTCTTT.